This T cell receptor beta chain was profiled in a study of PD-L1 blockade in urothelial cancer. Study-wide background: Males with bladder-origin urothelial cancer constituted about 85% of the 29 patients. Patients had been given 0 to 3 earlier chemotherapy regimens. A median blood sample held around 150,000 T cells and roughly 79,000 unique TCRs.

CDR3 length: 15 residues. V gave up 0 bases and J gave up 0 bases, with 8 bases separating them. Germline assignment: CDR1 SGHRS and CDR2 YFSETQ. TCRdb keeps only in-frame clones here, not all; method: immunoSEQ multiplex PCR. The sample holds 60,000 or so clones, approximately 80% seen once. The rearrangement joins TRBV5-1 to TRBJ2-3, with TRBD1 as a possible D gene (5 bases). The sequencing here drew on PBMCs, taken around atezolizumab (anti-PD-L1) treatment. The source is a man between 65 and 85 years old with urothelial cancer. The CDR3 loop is CASSLDRPSTDTQYF. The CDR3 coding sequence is TGCGCCAGCAGCTTGGACAGGCCCAGCACAGATACGCAGTATTTT.